These T cell receptor beta chains were read from a single sample in a study of regulatory T cells. This table comes from immunoSEQ multiplex PCR, and its TCRdb copy is limited to in-frame clones, with some not included. The sample gives almost 30,000 clones, around 92% of which show up once; approximately 1.5% is in the top ten. The sample taken for sequencing was conventional CD4+ T cells sorted from blood. These receptors were obtained from a person aged 18 to 30 with CD3G deficiency. The CDR3 runs from the conserved cysteine through the conserved F or W. The D gene is left open where the match is weak. Expanded clones are given a class, and other clones once, few, many or no size at all.

abundance: -
d_gene: -
j_gene: TRBJ2-1
v_gene: TRBV13
CDR3nt: TGTGCCAGCAGCTTTCAGTACAATGAGCAGTTCTTC
CDR3aa: CASSFQYNEQFF

abundance: -
d_gene: TRBD1
j_gene: TRBJ1-5
v_gene: TRBV2
CDR3nt: TGTGCCAGCAGTGAAGGGGACAGGGTGGGGGAGCCCCAGCATTTT
CDR3aa: CASSEGDRVGEPQHF

abundance: -
d_gene: -
j_gene: TRBJ1-5
v_gene: TRBV6-6
CDR3nt: TGTGCCAGCACTCTTGGGGGACGAAATCAGCCCCAGCATTTT
CDR3aa: CASTLGGRNQPQHF

abundance: -
d_gene: TRBD1
j_gene: TRBJ1-4
v_gene: TRBV7-9
CDR3nt: TGTGCCAGCAGCTTCGGACAGGGCAATGAAAAACTGTTTTTT
CDR3aa: CASSFGQGNEKLFF

abundance: -
d_gene: -
j_gene: TRBJ2-5
v_gene: TRBV4-1
CDR3nt: TGCGCCAGCAGCCAAGAGGGGGACCGCAGATTGGAGACCCAGTACTTC
CDR3aa: CASSQEGDRRLETQYF

abundance: -
d_gene: -
j_gene: TRBJ1-2
v_gene: TRBV5-1
CDR3nt: TGCGCCAGCAGCGAGACAGGCTTGGGAGGCTACACCTTC
CDR3aa: CASSETGLGGYTF

abundance: -
d_gene: -
j_gene: TRBJ2-1
v_gene: TRBV18
CDR3nt: TGTGCCAGCTCACAGGTAGGGAGCTCCTACAATGAGCAGTTCTTC
CDR3aa: CASSQVGSSYNEQFF

abundance: once
d_gene: TRBD1
j_gene: TRBJ1-6
v_gene: TRBV30
CDR3nt: TGTGCCAGTGGAAGGGGACAGCCTCATTCACCCCTCCACTTT
CDR3aa: CASGRGQPHSPLHF

abundance: -
d_gene: -
j_gene: TRBJ2-3
v_gene: TRBV5-1
CDR3nt: TGCGCCAGCAGCTTGGGATCCGGCGGGGCCTCTAGCACAGATACGCAGTATTTT
CDR3aa: CASSLGSGGASSTDTQYF

abundance: -
d_gene: -
j_gene: TRBJ1-5
v_gene: TRBV21-1
CDR3nt: TGTGCCAGCACCTGGACAGCTGATAGCAATCAGCCCCAGCATTTT
CDR3aa: CASTWTADSNQPQHF

abundance: -
d_gene: -
j_gene: TRBJ2-2
v_gene: TRBV6-6
CDR3nt: TGTGCCAGCAGTTACGGGAGGGGGACCGGGGAGCTGTTTTTT
CDR3aa: CASSYGRGTGELFF

abundance: -
d_gene: -
j_gene: TRBJ2-3
v_gene: TRBV21-1
CDR3nt: TGTGCCAGGTCGGCCGGGAGGGCAGATACGCAGTATTTT
CDR3aa: CARSAGRADTQYF

abundance: -
d_gene: -
j_gene: TRBJ2-2
v_gene: TRBV6-1
CDR3nt: TGTGCCAGCAGTGTAGGGGCCGGGGAGCTGTTTTTT
CDR3aa: CASSVGAGELFF

abundance: -
d_gene: TRBD1
j_gene: TRBJ1-2
v_gene: TRBV5-1
CDR3nt: TGCGCCAGCAGCTTCGGACAGGGTTTTGGCTACACCTTC
CDR3aa: CASSFGQGFGYTF

abundance: -
d_gene: -
j_gene: TRBJ1-1
v_gene: TRBV6-1
CDR3nt: TGTGCCAGCAGTCCACAGCGAGGCCTAGGCACTGAAGCTTTCTTT
CDR3aa: CASSPQRGLGTEAFF

abundance: -
d_gene: TRBD1
j_gene: TRBJ2-7
v_gene: TRBV6-1
CDR3nt: TGTGCCAGCAGTGAAGGGCGGGGACAGGGTAGGCCGTACTTC
CDR3aa: CASSEGRGQGRPYF

abundance: -
d_gene: -
j_gene: TRBJ2-7
v_gene: TRBV5-1
CDR3nt: TGCGCCAGCAGCTTTACCCCAGGCCGCTCCTACGAGCAGTACTTC
CDR3aa: CASSFTPGRSYEQYF

abundance: -
d_gene: -
j_gene: TRBJ2-3
v_gene: TRBV7-3
CDR3nt: TGTGCCAGCAGCCCCCGACCGGGAGATACGCAGTATTTT
CDR3aa: CASSPRPGDTQYF

abundance: -
d_gene: -
j_gene: TRBJ2-3
v_gene: TRBV6-6
CDR3nt: TGTGCCAGCAGGGCCGGGACCACTCCCGATACGCAGTATTTT
CDR3aa: CASRAGTTPDTQYF

abundance: once
d_gene: TRBD1
j_gene: TRBJ1-3
v_gene: TRBV2
CDR3nt: TGTGCCAGCAGGGCCCAGACAGGGGCCCGGTACACCATATATTTT
CDR3aa: CASRAQTGARYTIYF

abundance: once
d_gene: -
j_gene: TRBJ1-2
v_gene: TRBV19
CDR3nt: TGTGCCAGTAGTAGGGGGGGTCACTATGGCTACACCTTC
CDR3aa: CASSRGGHYGYTF

abundance: -
d_gene: -
j_gene: TRBJ2-6
v_gene: TRBV18
CDR3nt: TGTGCCAGCTCACCACCGCCGGGGGCGGGGGCCAACGTCCTGACTTTC
CDR3aa: CASSPPPGAGANVLTF

abundance: -
d_gene: -
j_gene: TRBJ2-1
v_gene: TRBV7-9
CDR3nt: TGTGCCAGCAGCTTAGAATTTTACGGGAGTGTACAGTTCTTC
CDR3aa: CASSLEFYGSVQFF

abundance: -
d_gene: -
j_gene: TRBJ1-5
v_gene: TRBV6-5
CDR3nt: TGTGCCAGCAGACCAGGGGATCAGCCCCAGCATTTT
CDR3aa: CASRPGDQPQHF

abundance: -
d_gene: TRBD1
j_gene: TRBJ2-3
v_gene: TRBV11-2
CDR3nt: TGTGCCAGCAGCGACAGGGGTAAAGGCACAGATACGCAGTATTTT
CDR3aa: CASSDRGKGTDTQYF

abundance: once
d_gene: -
j_gene: TRBJ2-7
v_gene: TRBV5-1
CDR3nt: TGCGCCAGCAGCGTGGGAGGGACAGAGGTCTACGAGCAGTACTTC
CDR3aa: CASSVGGTEVYEQYF

abundance: -
d_gene: TRBD2
j_gene: TRBJ2-3
v_gene: TRBV25-1
CDR3nt: TGTGCCAGCCTTCCGGCTAGCGGGGGGGGTAGCACAGATACGCAGTATTTT
CDR3aa: CASLPASGGGSTDTQYF

abundance: once
d_gene: TRBD1
j_gene: TRBJ1-5
v_gene: TRBV19
CDR3nt: TGTGCCAGTAGCTATACTCCGACAGGGCTCAATCAGCCCCAGCATTTT
CDR3aa: CASSYTPTGLNQPQHF

abundance: -
d_gene: -
j_gene: TRBJ1-5
v_gene: TRBV7-2
CDR3nt: TGTGCCAGCAGCTTCAGGGGCCTCCAGCCCCAGCATTTT
CDR3aa: CASSFRGLQPQHF

abundance: -
d_gene: -
j_gene: TRBJ2-7
v_gene: TRBV28
CDR3nt: TGTGCCAGCAGTGACAAGTACTACGAGCAGTACTTC
CDR3aa: CASSDKYYEQYF

abundance: -
d_gene: TRBD1
j_gene: TRBJ1-4
v_gene: TRBV29-1
CDR3nt: TGCAGCGTTGCCCGGACAGGCGGACCGAATGAAAAACTGTTTTTT
CDR3aa: CSVARTGGPNEKLFF

abundance: -
d_gene: -
j_gene: TRBJ1-6
v_gene: TRBV5-6
CDR3nt: TGTGCCAGCTCAGTCGGGAATTGGGTCTATAATTCACCCCTCCACTTT
CDR3aa: CASSVGNWVYNSPLHF

abundance: -
d_gene: TRBD2
j_gene: TRBJ2-1
v_gene: TRBV5-1
CDR3nt: TGCGCCAGCAGCTTGACGGGAGGGCCCCAGGAGCAGTTCTTC
CDR3aa: CASSLTGGPQEQFF

abundance: -
d_gene: -
j_gene: TRBJ2-2
v_gene: TRBV19
CDR3nt: TGTGCCAGCAAAAGTCGGCAGAACACCGGGGAGCTGTTTTTT
CDR3aa: CASKSRQNTGELFF

abundance: -
d_gene: -
j_gene: TRBJ1-2
v_gene: TRBV6-6
CDR3nt: TGTGCCAGCAGTTACTCGCCCCCTGGAGGTGGCTACACCTTC
CDR3aa: CASSYSPPGGGYTF

abundance: -
d_gene: -
j_gene: TRBJ2-7
v_gene: TRBV12-5
CDR3nt: TGTGCTAGTGGTATCATGGGCGAGCAGTACTTC
CDR3aa: CASGIMGEQYF

abundance: -
d_gene: -
j_gene: TRBJ2-5
v_gene: TRBV27
CDR3nt: TGTGCCAGCAGTATAGGGGAGACCCAGTACTTC
CDR3aa: CASSIGETQYF

abundance: -
d_gene: TRBD2
j_gene: TRBJ2-1
v_gene: TRBV9
CDR3nt: TGTGCCAGCAGCCAGTTAACTAGCGGGGGATACAATGAGCAGTTCTTC
CDR3aa: CASSQLTSGGYNEQFF

abundance: -
d_gene: TRBD2
j_gene: TRBJ2-5
v_gene: TRBV10-3
CDR3nt: TGTGCCATGAAGACTAGCGGACGAGACTATGGGGGGGAGACCCAGTACTTC
CDR3aa: CAMKTSGRDYGGETQYF

abundance: -
d_gene: TRBD1
j_gene: TRBJ1-4
v_gene: TRBV18
CDR3nt: TGTGCCAGCTCACCGCAAAGGGACAGCCATGAAAAACTGTTTTTT
CDR3aa: CASSPQRDSHEKLFF

abundance: -
d_gene: -
j_gene: TRBJ2-7
v_gene: TRBV7-8
CDR3nt: TGTGCCAGCAGTCGTGGAAGAGAGTACGAGCAGTACTTC
CDR3aa: CASSRGREYEQYF

abundance: -
d_gene: -
j_gene: TRBJ2-5
v_gene: TRBV4-1
CDR3nt: TGCGCCAGCAGCCAAGGGAGGGGGCAGGGAGAGACCCAGTACTTC
CDR3aa: CASSQGRGQGETQYF

abundance: -
d_gene: TRBD1
j_gene: TRBJ1-1
v_gene: TRBV5-1
CDR3nt: TGCGCCAGCAGCCTACCTCCCAGGAGACAGGGGGGCCGGATGAACACTGAAGCTTTCTTT
CDR3aa: CASSLPPRRQGGRMNTEAFF

abundance: -
d_gene: TRBD2
j_gene: TRBJ2-2
v_gene: TRBV9
CDR3nt: TGTGCCAGCAGCGTAGACGCTAGCGGGGGGGCGAACACCGGGGAGCTGTTTTTT
CDR3aa: CASSVDASGGANTGELFF

abundance: -
d_gene: -
j_gene: TRBJ2-2
v_gene: TRBV4-1
CDR3nt: TGCGCCAGCAGCCAGCCCCTGGACAGTCCCGGGGAGCTGTTTTTT
CDR3aa: CASSQPLDSPGELFF

abundance: -
d_gene: -
j_gene: TRBJ2-7
v_gene: TRBV28
CDR3nt: TGTGCCAGCAGGCCAGGCCCCCTCTACGAGCAGTACTTC
CDR3aa: CASRPGPLYEQYF

abundance: -
d_gene: -
j_gene: TRBJ2-3
v_gene: TRBV6-1
CDR3nt: TGTGCCAGCAGTGAAGTAGGGTTGGCAGATACGCAGTATTTT
CDR3aa: CASSEVGLADTQYF

abundance: -
d_gene: TRBD2
j_gene: TRBJ2-1
v_gene: TRBV5-1
CDR3nt: TGCGCCAGCAGCTTGCCGCGGGGGGCGGGAATAGATGAGCAGTTCTTC
CDR3aa: CASSLPRGAGIDEQFF

abundance: -
d_gene: TRBD2
j_gene: TRBJ2-1
v_gene: TRBV28
CDR3nt: TGCGCGGCTAGCGGGAGGAATGAGCAGTTCTTC
CDR3aa: CAASGRNEQFF

abundance: -
d_gene: -
j_gene: TRBJ1-2
v_gene: TRBV18
CDR3nt: TGTGCCAGCTCATCCCCTCGGACCCTACCGGGAGGCTACACCTTC
CDR3aa: CASSSPRTLPGGYTF

abundance: -
d_gene: TRBD1
j_gene: TRBJ1-5
v_gene: TRBV6-5
CDR3nt: TGTGCCAGCAGTTACCTCCAGGGGGGGAGGATTCAGCCCCAGCATTTT
CDR3aa: CASSYLQGGRIQPQHF

abundance: -
d_gene: -
j_gene: TRBJ1-2
v_gene: TRBV28
CDR3nt: TGTGCCAGCAGTTTCACCGGGACAACCTATGGCTACACCTTC
CDR3aa: CASSFTGTTYGYTF

abundance: -
d_gene: TRBD1
j_gene: TRBJ2-1
v_gene: TRBV5-1
CDR3nt: TGCGCCAGCAGCAACGGACAGGGCGGCCACAATGAGCAGTTCTTC
CDR3aa: CASSNGQGGHNEQFF

abundance: -
d_gene: -
j_gene: TRBJ2-3
v_gene: TRBV7-9
CDR3nt: TGTGCCAGCAGCTCCCTGACAGCTAAGCAGTATTTT
CDR3aa: CASSSLTAKQYF

abundance: -
d_gene: TRBD2
j_gene: TRBJ2-1
v_gene: TRBV7-9
CDR3nt: TGTGCCAGCAGCTCCCTCGCTCCCGCTAGCGGAGCCTCCTACAATGAGCAGTTCTTC
CDR3aa: CASSSLAPASGASYNEQFF

abundance: -
d_gene: -
j_gene: TRBJ2-1
v_gene: TRBV6-1
CDR3nt: TGTGCCAGCAGTGGCCAAGGGTATGAGCAGTTCTTC
CDR3aa: CASSGQGYEQFF

abundance: -
d_gene: -
j_gene: TRBJ1-5
v_gene: TRBV6-1
CDR3nt: TGTGCCAGCAGTGAAGCGACGGTTAGCAATCAGCCCCAGCATTTT
CDR3aa: CASSEATVSNQPQHF

abundance: -
d_gene: -
j_gene: TRBJ2-3
v_gene: TRBV28
CDR3nt: TGTGCCAGCAGCCCCTCGAGCGGCCCCCTCACAGATACGCAGTATTTT
CDR3aa: CASSPSSGPLTDTQYF